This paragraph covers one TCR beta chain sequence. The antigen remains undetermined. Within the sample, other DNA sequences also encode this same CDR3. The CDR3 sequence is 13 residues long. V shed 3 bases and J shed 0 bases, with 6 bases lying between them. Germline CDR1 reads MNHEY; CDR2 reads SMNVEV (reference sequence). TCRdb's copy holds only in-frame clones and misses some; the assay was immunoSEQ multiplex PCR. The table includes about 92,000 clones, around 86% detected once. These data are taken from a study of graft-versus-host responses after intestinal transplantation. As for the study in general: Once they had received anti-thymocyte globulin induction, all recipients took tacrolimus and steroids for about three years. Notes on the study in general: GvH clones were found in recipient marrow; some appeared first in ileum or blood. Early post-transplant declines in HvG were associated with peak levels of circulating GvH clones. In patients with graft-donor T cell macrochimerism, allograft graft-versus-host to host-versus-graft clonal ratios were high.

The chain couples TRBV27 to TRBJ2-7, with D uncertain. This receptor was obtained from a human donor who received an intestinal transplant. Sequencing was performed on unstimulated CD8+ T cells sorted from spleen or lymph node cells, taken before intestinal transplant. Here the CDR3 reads CASSLGGSYEQYF. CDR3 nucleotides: TGTGCCAGCAGTTTGGGCGGCTCCTACGAGCAGTACTTC.